This TCR beta chain appears in the sequencing data of a study of T cell repertoires in cytomegalovirus infection. Study at large: Both a matching HLA type and CMV infection were indicated by public TCR beta signatures.

Study-level points and caveats: The study identified carriers of CMV plus the relevant HLA from cumulative public TCR beta family frequency. HLA-C-restricted CMV-specific TCR beta clonotypes were dominant in the ex vivo response.

Via MiXCR, TCRdb re-called the reads, giving one row per CDR3 protein. The sample carries a few hundred thousand distinct CDR3 sequences, under 25% recorded once. Trimming shortened V by 0 bases and J by 2 bases, and 7 bases separated the two germline ends. The CDR3 runs to 14 residues. Germline V lookup: CDR1 MNHEY, CDR2 SVGAGI. This clonotype was detected many times. What it recognizes is unknown. The specimen was CD8+ T cells from PBMCs. The origin of this receptor is a human donor in good health (CMV status not recorded). Some clones in this sample may be carry-over from other donors' samples. V and J are TRBV6-5 and TRBJ1-1, with D unresolved. CDR3 nucleotide sequence: TGTGCCAGCAGTTACTCTCCCTCCAACACTGAAGCTTTCTTT. This encodes CASSYSPSNTEAFF.